Reported below is one T cell receptor beta chain. Its antigen is unknown. This record belongs to a study of CD8 T cells in Susac syndrome. Findings and caveats of the study: The TCR sequencing and HLA analysis in the study involved a relatively small number of individuals, as the study acknowledged.

Germline values: CDR1 LNHDA, CDR2 SQIVND (reference sequence). V gave up 4 bases and J gave up 5 bases; unmatched junction bases: 11. CDR3 length: 16 residues. Reverse transcription used about 0.5 to 1 ug RNA and random hexamers. The method of amplification for TCR beta CDR3 was immunoSEQ multiplex PCR, covering 54 Vbeta and 13 Jbeta. A single record per CDR3 protein comes from TCRdb applying MiXCR to the immunoSEQ multiplex PCR reads. The sample lists roughly 120,000 distinct CDR3 sequences; roughly 94% were seen once. V is TRBV19 and J is TRBJ2-5, with 9 bases that match TRBD1. The sample taken for sequencing was CD4+ T cells from PBMCs. This receptor was identified in a human donor with multiple sclerosis. This chain's CDR3 is CASSTSRTGGRETQYF. The CDR3 nucleotides read TGTGCCAGTAGTACCTCCCGAACAGGGGGCCGGGAGACCCAGTACTTC.